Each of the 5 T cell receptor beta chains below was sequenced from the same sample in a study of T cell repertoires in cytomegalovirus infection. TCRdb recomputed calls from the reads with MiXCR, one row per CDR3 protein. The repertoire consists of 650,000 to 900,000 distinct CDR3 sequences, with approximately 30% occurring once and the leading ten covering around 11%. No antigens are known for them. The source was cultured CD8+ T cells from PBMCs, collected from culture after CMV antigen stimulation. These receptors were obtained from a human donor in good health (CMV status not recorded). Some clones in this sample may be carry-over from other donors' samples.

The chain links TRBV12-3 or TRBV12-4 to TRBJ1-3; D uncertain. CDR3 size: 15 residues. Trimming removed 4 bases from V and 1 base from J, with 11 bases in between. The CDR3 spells CASSSRLESGNTIYF. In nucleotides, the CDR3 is TGTGCCAGCAGTTCTCGCCTGGAGTCTGGAAACACCATATATTTT.

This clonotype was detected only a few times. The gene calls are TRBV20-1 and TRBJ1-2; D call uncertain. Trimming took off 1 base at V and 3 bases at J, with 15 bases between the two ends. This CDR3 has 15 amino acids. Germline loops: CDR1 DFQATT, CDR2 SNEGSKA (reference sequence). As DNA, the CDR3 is TGCAGTGCTAGAGCCGCAGCAGTTCAGTACTATGGCTACACCTTC. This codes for CSARAAAVQYYGYTF.

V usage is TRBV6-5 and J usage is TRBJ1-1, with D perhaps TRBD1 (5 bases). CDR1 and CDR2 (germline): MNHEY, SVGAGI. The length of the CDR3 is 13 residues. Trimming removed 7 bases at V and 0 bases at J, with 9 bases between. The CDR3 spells CASTGHLNTEAFF. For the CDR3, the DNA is TGTGCCAGCACCGGACACTTGAACACTGAAGCTTTCTTT.

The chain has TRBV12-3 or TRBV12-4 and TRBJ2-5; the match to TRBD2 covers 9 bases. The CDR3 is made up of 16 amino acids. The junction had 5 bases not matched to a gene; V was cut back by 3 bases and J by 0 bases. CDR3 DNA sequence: TGTGCCAGCAGTTTCCCTAGCGGGGTAAACCAAGAGACCCAGTACTTC. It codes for CASSFPSGVNQETQYF.

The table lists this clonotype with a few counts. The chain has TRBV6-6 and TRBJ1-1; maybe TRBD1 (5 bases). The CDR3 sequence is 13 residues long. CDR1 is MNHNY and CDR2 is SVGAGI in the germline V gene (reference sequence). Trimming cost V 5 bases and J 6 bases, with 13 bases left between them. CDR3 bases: TGTGCCAGCAGTGGGGATGGGGGGGCTGAAGCTTTCTTT. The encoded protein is CASSGDGGAEAFF.